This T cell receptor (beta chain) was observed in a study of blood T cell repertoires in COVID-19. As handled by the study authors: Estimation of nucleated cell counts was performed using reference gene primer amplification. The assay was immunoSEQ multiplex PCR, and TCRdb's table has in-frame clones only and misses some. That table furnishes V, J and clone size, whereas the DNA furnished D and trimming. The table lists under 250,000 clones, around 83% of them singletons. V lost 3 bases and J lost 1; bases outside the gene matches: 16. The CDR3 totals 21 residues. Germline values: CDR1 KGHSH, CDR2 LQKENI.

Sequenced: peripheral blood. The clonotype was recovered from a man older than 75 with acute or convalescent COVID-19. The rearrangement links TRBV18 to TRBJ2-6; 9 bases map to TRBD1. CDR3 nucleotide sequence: TGTGCCAGCTCACCTCGACAAGGACAGGGGCCCTCTTTTTCTGGGGCCAACGTCCTGACTTTC. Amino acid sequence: CASSPRQGQGPSFSGANVLTF.